This T cell receptor (beta chain) was captured by sequencing in a study of naive and memory T cell subsets. Regarding the study as a whole: Activation and differentiation may alter RNA-based TCR counts. Clonotypes here are unpaired alpha or beta chain sequences.

The ends lost 5 bases at V and 5 bases at J; junction bases unmatched: 10. CDR1 DFQATT and CDR2 SNEGSKA come from the germline V gene (reference sequence). CDR3 size: 16 residues. Two oligonucleotides, mixed equimolar, formed the beta constant-region primer covering TRBC1 and TRBC2. MiXCR, applied by TCRdb to the UMI-ligation and nested PCR reads, yields one record per CDR3 protein. Of some 21,000 distinct CDR3 sequences in the sample, 9.5% to 11% were seen once. This clonotype has more than one count but fewer than ten. Antigen: not known. This clonotype was sampled from a human donor in good health. The sample consisted of central memory CD8+ T cells from blood. The V gene is TRBV20-1, the J gene TRBJ2-5; 14 positions match TRBD2. The DNA of the CDR3 is TGCAGTGCTGAACCGGGACTAGCGGGAGAATTCGAGACCCAGTACTTC. Protein: CSAEPGLAGEFETQYF.